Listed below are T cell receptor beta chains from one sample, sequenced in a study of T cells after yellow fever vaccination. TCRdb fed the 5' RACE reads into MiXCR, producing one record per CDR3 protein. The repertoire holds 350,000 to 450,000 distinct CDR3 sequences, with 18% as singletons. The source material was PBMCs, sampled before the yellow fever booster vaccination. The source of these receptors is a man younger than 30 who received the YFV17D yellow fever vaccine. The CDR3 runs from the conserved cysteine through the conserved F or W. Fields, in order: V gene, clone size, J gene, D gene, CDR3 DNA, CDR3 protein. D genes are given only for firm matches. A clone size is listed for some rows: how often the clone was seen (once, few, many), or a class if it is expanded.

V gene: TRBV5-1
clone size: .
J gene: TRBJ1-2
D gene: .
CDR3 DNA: TGCGCCAGCAGCTTGGCGGGAGATAACTATGGCTACACCTTC
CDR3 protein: CASSLAGDNYGYTF

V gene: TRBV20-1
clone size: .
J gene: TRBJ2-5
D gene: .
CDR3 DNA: TGCAGTGCTAGTCCAGAAGAGACCCAGTACTTC
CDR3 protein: CSASPEETQYF

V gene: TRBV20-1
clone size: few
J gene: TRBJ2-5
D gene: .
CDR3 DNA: TGCAGTGCTGGGACCTTGGGCGGCTACTCGACCCAGTACTTC
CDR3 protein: CSAGTLGGYSTQYF

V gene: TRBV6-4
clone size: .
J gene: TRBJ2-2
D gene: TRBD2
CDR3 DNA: TGTGCCAGCAAGGCTAGCGGAGACACCGGGGAGCTGTTTTTT
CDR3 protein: CASKASGDTGELFF

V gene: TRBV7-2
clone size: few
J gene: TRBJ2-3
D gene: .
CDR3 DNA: TGTGCCAGCAGCTTGAGGAAGAGCACAGATACGCAGTATTTT
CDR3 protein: CASSLRKSTDTQYF

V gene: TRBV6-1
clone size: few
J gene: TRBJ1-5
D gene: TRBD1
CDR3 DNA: TGTGCCAGCAGATTACAGGGGGGGCAGCCCCAGCATTTT
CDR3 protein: CASRLQGGQPQHF

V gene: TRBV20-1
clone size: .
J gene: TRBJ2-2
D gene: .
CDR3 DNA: TGCAGTGCTAGCAAAACCTACCCGCGGGAGCTGTTTTTT
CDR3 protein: CSASKTYPRELFF

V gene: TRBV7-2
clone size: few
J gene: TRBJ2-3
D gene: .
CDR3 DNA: TGTGCCAGCAGCTTACAACAGGGAGGGGATACGCAGTATTTT
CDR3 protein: CASSLQQGGDTQYF

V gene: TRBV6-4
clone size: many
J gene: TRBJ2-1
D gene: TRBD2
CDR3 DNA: TGTGCCAGCAGTGATGGGACTAGCGGGGGGGCCAATGAGCAGTTCTTC
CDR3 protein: CASSDGTSGGANEQFF

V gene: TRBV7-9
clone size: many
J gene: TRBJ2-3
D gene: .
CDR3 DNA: TGCGCCAGCAGCTTGGATGATACGCAGTATTTT
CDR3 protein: CASSLDDTQYF

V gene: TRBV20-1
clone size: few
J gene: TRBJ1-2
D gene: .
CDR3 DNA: TGCAGTGCTAGAGAGGGTGGCTACACCTTC
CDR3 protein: CSAREGGYTF

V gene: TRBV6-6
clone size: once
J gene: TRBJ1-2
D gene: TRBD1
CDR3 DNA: TGTGCCAGCACCCTGATCCGGGACAGGGGGCTTGGCTACACCTTC
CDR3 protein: CASTLIRDRGLGYTF

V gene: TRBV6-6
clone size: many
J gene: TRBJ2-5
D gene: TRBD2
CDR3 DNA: TGTGCCAGCAGTTCGACTAGCGGGGACCAAGAGACCCAGTACTTC
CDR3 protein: CASSSTSGDQETQYF

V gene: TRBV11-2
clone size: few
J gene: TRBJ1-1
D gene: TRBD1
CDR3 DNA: TGTGCCAGCAGCTCTCACACGGACGACAGGGGCGTGAACACTGAAGCTTTCTTT
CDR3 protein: CASSSHTDDRGVNTEAFF

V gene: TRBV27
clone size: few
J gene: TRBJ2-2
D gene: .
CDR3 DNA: TGTGCCAGCACAAAGGCCCCACAGCGCACCGGGGAGCTGTTTTTT
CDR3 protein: CASTKAPQRTGELFF

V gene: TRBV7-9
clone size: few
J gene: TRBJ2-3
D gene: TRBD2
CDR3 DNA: TGTGCCAGCAGCTTTACTAGCGGCTCAGATACGCAGTATTTT
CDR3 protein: CASSFTSGSDTQYF

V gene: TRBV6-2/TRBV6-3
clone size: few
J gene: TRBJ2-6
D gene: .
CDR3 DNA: TGTGCCAGCAGTATGTGGGAAGGCCCTACTGGGGCCAACGTCCTGACTTTC
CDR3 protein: CASSMWEGPTGANVLTF

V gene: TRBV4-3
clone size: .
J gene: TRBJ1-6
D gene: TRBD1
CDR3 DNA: TGCGCCAGCAGCCAAACAGGGGGAAATTCACCCCTCCACTTT
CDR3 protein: CASSQTGGNSPLHF

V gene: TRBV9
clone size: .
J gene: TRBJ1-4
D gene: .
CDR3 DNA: TGTGCCAGCAGCGTAGGTCCGGGGGGGAGTGAAAAACTGTTTTTT
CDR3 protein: CASSVGPGGSEKLFF

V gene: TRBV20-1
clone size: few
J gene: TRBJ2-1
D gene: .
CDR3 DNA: TGCAGTGCGAGCGAAGGGGGGAATGAGCAGTTCTTC
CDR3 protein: CSASEGGNEQFF

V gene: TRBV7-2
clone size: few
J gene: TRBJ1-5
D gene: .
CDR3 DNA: TGTGCCAGCAGCTTCGACGGGGGCTATCAGCCCCAGCATTTT
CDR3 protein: CASSFDGGYQPQHF

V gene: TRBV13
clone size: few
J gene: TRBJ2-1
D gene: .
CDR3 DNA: TGTGCCTGCGGCGAGCAGAAATACTACAATGAGCAGTTCTTC
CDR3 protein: CACGEQKYYNEQFF

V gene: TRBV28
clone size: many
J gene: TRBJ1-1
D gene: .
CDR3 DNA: TGTGCCTCTTCCGTCGGGGGGGGAATGAGGACTGAAGCTTTCTTT
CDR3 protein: CASSVGGGMRTEAFF

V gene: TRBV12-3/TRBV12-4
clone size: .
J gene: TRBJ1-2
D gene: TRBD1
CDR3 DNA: TGTGCCAGCACCGTTATGGGAGACAGGGGAACTAACTATGGCTACACCTTC
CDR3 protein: CASTVMGDRGTNYGYTF

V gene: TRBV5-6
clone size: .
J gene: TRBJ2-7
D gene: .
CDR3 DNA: TGTGCCAGCAGCCAGAGGGAATACGAGCAGTACTTC
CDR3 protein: CASSQREYEQYF

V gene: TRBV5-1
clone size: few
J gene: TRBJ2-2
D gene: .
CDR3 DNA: TGCGCCAGCAGCTTGGTCCAGGGCCACACCGGGGAGCTGTTTTTT
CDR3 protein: CASSLVQGHTGELFF

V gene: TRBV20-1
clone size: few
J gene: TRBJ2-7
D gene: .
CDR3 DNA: TGCAGTGCCCGACTCCCGGGACAAAGCTCCTACGAGCAGTACTTC
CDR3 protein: CSARLPGQSSYEQYF

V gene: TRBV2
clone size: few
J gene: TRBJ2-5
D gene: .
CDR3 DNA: TGTGCCAGCAGCGACGGGGTTGGGACCCAGTACTTC
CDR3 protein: CASSDGVGTQYF

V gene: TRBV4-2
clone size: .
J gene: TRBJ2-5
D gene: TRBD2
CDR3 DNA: TGTGCCAGCAGCCAAGCCGGGGCTAGCGGGGGGAGGGAGACCCAGTACTTC
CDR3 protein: CASSQAGASGGRETQYF

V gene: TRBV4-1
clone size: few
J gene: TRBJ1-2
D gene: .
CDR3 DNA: TGCGCCAGCAGCCAAGGGCAGTCCAGGAATTACTATGGCTACACCTTC
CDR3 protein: CASSQGQSRNYYGYTF

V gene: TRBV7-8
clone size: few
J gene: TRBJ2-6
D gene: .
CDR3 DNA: TGTGCCAGCAGCCCCCGGGACCTAGCACTCTCTGGGGCCAACGTCCTGACTTTC
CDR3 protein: CASSPRDLALSGANVLTF

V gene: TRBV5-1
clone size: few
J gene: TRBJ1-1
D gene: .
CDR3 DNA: TGCGCCAGCAGCTCGGGCCCTGGATCCTCCGGAACTGAAGCTTTCTTT
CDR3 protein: CASSSGPGSSGTEAFF

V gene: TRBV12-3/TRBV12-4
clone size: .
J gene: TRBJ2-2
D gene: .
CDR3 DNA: TGTGCCAGCGAAGATTCGAACACCGGGGAGCTGTTTTTT
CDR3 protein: CASEDSNTGELFF

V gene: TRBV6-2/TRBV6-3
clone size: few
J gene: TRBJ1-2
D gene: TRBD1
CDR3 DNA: TGTGCCAGCGGCTGGACCGGGACAGGGGAGGGCTATGGCTACACCTTC
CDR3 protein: CASGWTGTGEGYGYTF